Described below is a single T cell receptor beta chain sequence and its context. The Seattle patients, enrolled during active infection, were followed longitudinally. This entry is derived from a study of blood T cell repertoires in COVID-19. The CDR3 runs to 14 residues. Germline CDR1 and CDR2: DFQATT and SNEGSKA (reference sequence). V lost 3 bases and J lost 8, with 20 bases in between. In the original workflow: How many nucleated cells were present was estimated from reference gene primer amplification. Assay used: immunoSEQ multiplex PCR; TCRdb lists only in-frame clones, some missing. The V and J calls and clone size are taken from that table; D and trimming were inferred from the DNA. The sample has roughly 150,000 clones, approximately 92% seen once; the top ten hold around 15%.

The sequence was obtained from a man younger than 35 with COVID-19, enrolled during active disease. The rearrangement joins TRBV20-1 to TRBJ2-7, with D perhaps TRBD2 (6 bases). The sequencing input was peripheral blood. CDR3 sequence reads: CSASTGETVRQQYF. The CDR3 nucleotides read TGCAGTGCTAGTACGGGGGAGACTGTTCGGCAGCAGTACTTC.